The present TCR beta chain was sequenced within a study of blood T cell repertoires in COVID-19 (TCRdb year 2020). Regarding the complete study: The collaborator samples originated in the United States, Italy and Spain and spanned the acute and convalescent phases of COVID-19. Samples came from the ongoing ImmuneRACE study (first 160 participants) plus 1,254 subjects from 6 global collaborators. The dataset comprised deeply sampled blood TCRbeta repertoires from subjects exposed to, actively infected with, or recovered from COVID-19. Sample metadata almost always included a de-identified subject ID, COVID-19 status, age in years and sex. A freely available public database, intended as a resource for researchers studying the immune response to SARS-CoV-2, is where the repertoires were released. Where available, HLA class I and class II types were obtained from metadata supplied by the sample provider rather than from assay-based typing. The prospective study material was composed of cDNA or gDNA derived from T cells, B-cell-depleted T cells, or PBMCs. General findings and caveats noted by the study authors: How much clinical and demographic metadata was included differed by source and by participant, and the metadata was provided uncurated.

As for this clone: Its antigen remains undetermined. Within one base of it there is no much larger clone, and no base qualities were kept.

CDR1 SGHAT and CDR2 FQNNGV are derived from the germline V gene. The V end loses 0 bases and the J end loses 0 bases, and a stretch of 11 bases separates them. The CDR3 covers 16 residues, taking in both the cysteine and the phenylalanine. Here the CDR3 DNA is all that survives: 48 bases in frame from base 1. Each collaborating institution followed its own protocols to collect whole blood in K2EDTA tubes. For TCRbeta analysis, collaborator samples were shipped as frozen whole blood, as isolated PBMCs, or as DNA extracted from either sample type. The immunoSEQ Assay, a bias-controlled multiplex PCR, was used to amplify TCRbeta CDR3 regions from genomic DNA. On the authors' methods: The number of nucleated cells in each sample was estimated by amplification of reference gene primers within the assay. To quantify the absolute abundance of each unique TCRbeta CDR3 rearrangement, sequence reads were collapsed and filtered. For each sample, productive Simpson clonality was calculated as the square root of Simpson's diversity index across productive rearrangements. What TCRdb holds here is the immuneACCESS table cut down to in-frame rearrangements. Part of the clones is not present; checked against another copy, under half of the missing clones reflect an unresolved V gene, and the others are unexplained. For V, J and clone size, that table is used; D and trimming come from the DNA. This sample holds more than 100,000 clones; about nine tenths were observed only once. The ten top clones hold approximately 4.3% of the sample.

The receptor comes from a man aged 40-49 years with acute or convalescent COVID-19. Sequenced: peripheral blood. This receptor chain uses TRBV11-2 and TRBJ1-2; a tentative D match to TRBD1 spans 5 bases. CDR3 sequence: CASSLDLDRANYGYTF. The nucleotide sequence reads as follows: TGTGCCAGCAGCTTAGATCTTGACAGAGCTAACTATGGCTACACCTTC.